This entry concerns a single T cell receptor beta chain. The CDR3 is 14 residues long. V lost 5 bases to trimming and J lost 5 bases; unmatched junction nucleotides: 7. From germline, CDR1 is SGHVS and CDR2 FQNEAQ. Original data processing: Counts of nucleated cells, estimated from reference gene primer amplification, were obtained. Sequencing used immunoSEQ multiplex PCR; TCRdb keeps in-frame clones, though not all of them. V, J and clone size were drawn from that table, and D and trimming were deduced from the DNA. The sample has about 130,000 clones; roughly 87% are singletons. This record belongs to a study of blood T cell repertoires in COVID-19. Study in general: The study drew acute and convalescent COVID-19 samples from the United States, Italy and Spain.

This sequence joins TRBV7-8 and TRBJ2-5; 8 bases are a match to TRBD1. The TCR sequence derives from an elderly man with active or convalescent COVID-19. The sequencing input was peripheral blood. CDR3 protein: CASSAGQGWETQYF. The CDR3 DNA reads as TGTGCCAGCAGCGCCGGACAGGGATGGGAGACCCAGTACTTC.